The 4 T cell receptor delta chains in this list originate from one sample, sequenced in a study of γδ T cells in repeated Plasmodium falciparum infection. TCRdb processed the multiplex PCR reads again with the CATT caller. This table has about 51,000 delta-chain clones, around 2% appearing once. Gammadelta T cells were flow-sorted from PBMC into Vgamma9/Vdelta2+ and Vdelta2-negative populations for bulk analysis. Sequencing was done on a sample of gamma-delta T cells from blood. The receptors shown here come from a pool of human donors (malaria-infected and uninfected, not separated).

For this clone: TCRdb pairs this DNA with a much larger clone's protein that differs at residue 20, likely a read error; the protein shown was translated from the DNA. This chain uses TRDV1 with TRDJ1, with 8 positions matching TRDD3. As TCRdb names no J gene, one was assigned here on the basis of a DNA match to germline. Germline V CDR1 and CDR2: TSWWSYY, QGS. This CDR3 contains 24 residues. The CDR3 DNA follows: TGTGCTCTTGGGGAACCCTGTCGTTTCCTAAAAATAAGTACTGGGGGTTTTTACACCGGTAAACTCATCTTT. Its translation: CALGEPCRFLKISTGGFYTGKLIF.

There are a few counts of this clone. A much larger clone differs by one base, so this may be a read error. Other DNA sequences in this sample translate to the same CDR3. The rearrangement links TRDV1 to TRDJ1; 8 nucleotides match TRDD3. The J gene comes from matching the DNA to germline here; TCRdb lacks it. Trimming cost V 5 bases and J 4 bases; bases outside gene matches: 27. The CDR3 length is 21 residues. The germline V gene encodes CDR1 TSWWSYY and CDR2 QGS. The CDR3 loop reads CALGKPRLYPSPYWGGDKLIF. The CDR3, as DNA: TGTGCTCTTGGGAAACCCCGCTTATATCCTTCCCCATACTGGGGGGGCGATAAACTCATCTTT.

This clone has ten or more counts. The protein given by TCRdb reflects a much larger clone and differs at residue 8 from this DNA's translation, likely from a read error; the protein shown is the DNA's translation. CDR3 sequence: CALGEIRRGYTDKLIF. The CDR3 nucleotides read TGTGCTCTTGGGGAAATCCGTCGGGGGTACACCGATAAACTCATCTTT. V is TRDV1 and J is TRDJ1; D perhaps matches TRDD3 (5 bases). TCRdb lists no J gene, so it was determined here by aligning the DNA to germline. This CDR3 contains 16 residues. V was pared by 2 bases and J by 0 bases, with 13 bases between. Germline CDR1 is TSWWSYY and CDR2 is QGS.

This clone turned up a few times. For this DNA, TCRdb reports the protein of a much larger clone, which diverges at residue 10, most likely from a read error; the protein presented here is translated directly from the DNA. CDR3 amino acids: CAFRLTKNGVPAYWVRPFDKLIF. Here the CDR3 DNA reads TGTGCCTTTCGCTTAACTAAAAATGGGGTTCCCGCGTACTGGGTTAGACCCTTCGATAAACTCATCTTT. V and J are TRDV3 and TRDJ1, with D possibly TRDD3 on 6 matching bases. V lost 2 bases, J lost 4 bases, and 44 bases lay in between. Germline CDR1 and CDR2: TVYSNPD and GDNSRS (reference sequence). The length of the CDR3 is 23 residues.